The 22 T cell receptor beta chains listed next were all sequenced from one sample in a study of shared clonotypes between healthy human individuals. The method was immunoSEQ multiplex PCR; TCRdb's version includes in-frame clones alone and lacks a portion of them. This table has roughly 500,000 clones, about four fifths appearing once. Sequenced material: PBMCs. The receptors here all came from a woman in her 40s in good health. Some clones in this sample may be carry-over from other donors' samples.

The genes are TRBV5-1 and TRBJ2-1; 16 positions match TRBD2. The length of the CDR3 is 18 residues. The germline V gene encodes CDR1 SGHRS and CDR2 YFSETQ. J lost 10 bases, V lost 0 bases, and 10 bases had no gene match. CDR3 amino acids: CASSLANPGLAGGNEQFF. The CDR3 coding sequence is TGCGCCAGCAGCTTGGCCAACCCGGGACTAGCGGGAGGGAACGAGCAGTTCTTC. Combining the CDR3 with reference TRBV5-1 and TRBJ2-1 gives the whole variable domain KAGVTQTPRYLIKTRGQQVTLSCSPISGHRSVSWYQQTPGQGLQFLFEYFSETQRNKGNFPGRFSGRQFSNSRSEMNVSTLELGDSALYLCASSLANPGLAGGNEQFFGPGTRLTVL.

V usage is TRBV7-8 and J usage is TRBJ1-1, with TRBD1 as a possible D gene (6 bases). Germline values: CDR1 SGHVS, CDR2 FQNEAQ. The CDR3 contains 18 residues. V gave up 1 base and J gave up 3 bases, with 21 bases separating them. The CDR3: CASSLGIGRGRSDTEAFF. The CDR3 DNA follows: TGTGCCAGCAGCTTAGGAATAGGGAGGGGGAGATCGGACACTGAAGCTTTCTTT.

The chain uses TRBV6-5 and TRBJ2-7; D is unresolved. Trimming removed 11 bases from V and 4 bases from J, with 15 bases in between. The CDR3 consists of 12 residues. Germline loops: CDR1 MNHEY, CDR2 SVGAGI. The CDR3 region is CARALGMYEQYF. The CDR3 DNA sequence: TGTGCCCGCGCGCTAGGTATGTACGAGCAGTACTTC.

This clone has a handful of counts. The V and J genes are TRBV19 and TRBJ2-1, with 8 bases fitting TRBD2. The CDR3 totals 15 residues. Germline CDR1 is LNHDA and CDR2 is SQIVND (reference sequence). Trimming cost V 9 bases and J 4 bases; bases outside gene matches: 11. As DNA, the CDR3 is TGTGCCAGCAACATGGGGCGGGAGGCATACAATGAGCAGTTCTTC. Translation: CASNMGREAYNEQFF.

V gene TRBV5-1 combines with J gene TRBJ2-7; tentative D call: TRBD1 (6 bases). Germline-derived CDR1 and CDR2 are SGHRS and YFSETQ. The CDR3 length is 14 residues. The germline V and J ends were trimmed by 4 bases and 6 bases, with 17 bases remaining between them. The CDR3 DNA is TGCGCCAGCAGCCCGAGGGACATTTCTGGCGAGCAGTACTTC. It codes for CASSPRDISGEQYF. Looking up the rest from reference TRBV5-1 and TRBJ2-7 gives the full variable domain: KAGVTQTPRYLIKTRGQQVTLSCSPISGHRSVSWYQQTPGQGLQFLFEYFSETQRNKGNFPGRFSGRQFSNSRSEMNVSTLELGDSALYLCASSPRDISGEQYFGPGTRLTVT.

The gene calls are TRBV4-2 and TRBJ2-5, with 15 bases lining up with TRBD2. The CDR3 totals 16 residues. Per germline, CDR1 LGHNA and CDR2 YNFKEQ. The V gene end was trimmed by 5 bases and the J gene end by 5 bases; junction bases not matched to a gene: 6. The CDR3 protein is CASSAGLAGGGETQYF. The CDR3 nucleotides read TGTGCCAGCAGCGCCGGACTAGCGGGAGGGGGTGAGACCCAGTACTTC.

The chain carries TRBV28 and TRBJ1-4; TRBD1 is a possible D gene (5 bases). The V end lost 4 bases, the J end lost 4 bases, and 7 bases lay between the germline ends. CDR1 is MDHEN and CDR2 is SYDVKM in the germline V gene. This CDR3 has 13 amino acids. The CDR3 region has the DNA TGTGCCAGCAGTTCGGGGGGTAATGAAAAACTGTTTTTT. It codes for CASSSGGNEKLFF.

The rearrangement joins TRBV19 to TRBJ1-3, with a tentative D call TRBD1 (5 bases). This CDR3 spans 13 amino acids. V dropped 10 bases and J dropped 3 bases, with 13 bases sitting between them. From germline, CDR1 is LNHDA and CDR2 SQIVND (reference sequence). The CDR3 region is CATTDRLGNTIYF. The CDR3, as DNA: TGTGCCACCACCGACAGACTTGGAAACACCATATATTTT.

This clone was recorded a few times. The chain recombines TRBV2 with TRBJ2-4; D uncertain. The CDR3 runs 12 residues. V was cut by 3 bases and J by 6 bases, with 6 bases left in between. Germline CDR1 SNHLY, CDR2 FYNNEI. The CDR3 reads CASSDLINIQYF. The DNA for the CDR3 is TGTGCCAGCAGTGACCTAATAAACATTCAGTACTTC.

The genes are TRBV28 and TRBJ2-4, with TRBD1 matching over 7 bases. The CDR3 sequence is 15 residues long. The V segment lost 1 base and the J segment 7 bases; nucleotides outside the gene matches: 7. Looked up from germline, CDR1 is MDHEN and CDR2 is SYDVKM. CDR3 loop: CASSLSRQGRNIQYF. CDR3 in DNA: TGTGCCAGCAGTTTATCGCGACAGGGACGGAACATTCAGTACTTC.

The chain combines TRBV6-5 with TRBJ2-7; D is possibly TRBD1 (5 bases). Germline CDR1 MNHEY, CDR2 SVGAGI. This CDR3 contains 14 residues. The germline V and J ends were trimmed by 6 bases and 2 bases, with 14 bases remaining between them. DNA for the CDR3: TGTGCCAGCAGAGAAGGGGTTCGACCCTACGAGCAGTACTTC. Translated: CASREGVRPYEQYF.

The V call is TRBV21-1, the J call TRBJ1-1. TRBV21-1 is a documented pseudogene. The CDR3 is made up of 16 amino acids. The CDR3 spells CASSKVCQEGNTEAFF. The CDR3 DNA reads as TGTGCCAGCAGCAAGGTCTGCCAGGAGGGGAACACTGAAGCTTTCTTT.

The chain couples TRBV7-6 to TRBJ1-3; no reliable D call. The CDR3 length is 17 residues. From germline, CDR1 is SGHVS and CDR2 FNYEAQ. The V end was cut by 1 base, the J end by 0 bases, with 13 bases between. The chain's CDR3 is CASSLVSRRTSGNTIYF. For the CDR3, the DNA is TGTGCCAGCAGCTTAGTAAGCAGACGGACCTCTGGAAACACCATATATTTT.

This rearrangement joins TRBV7-2 to TRBJ2-5; no reliable D call. The CDR3 spans 11 residues. The V gene lost 5 bases and the J gene lost 7 bases, with 8 bases spanning the gap. Per the germline V gene, CDR1 is SGHTA and CDR2 is FQGNSA. The CDR3 region has the DNA TGTGCCAGCAGCCCCCCAGGGACCCAGTACTTC. Protein: CASSPPGTQYF.

The V and J genes are TRBV21-1 and TRBJ2-1. TRBV21-1 is described as a pseudogene. This CDR3 has 16 residues. Here the CDR3 reads CASSKKVGKPYNEQFF. The CDR3, as DNA: TGTGCCAGCAGCAAAAAGGTGGGGAAACCCTACAATGAGCAGTTCTTC.

The chain joins TRBV28 to TRBJ1-4, with D possibly matching TRBD1 (5 bases). Germline V lookup: CDR1 MDHEN, CDR2 SYDVKM. V lost 6 bases and J lost 3, with 11 bases in between. The CDR3 consists of 14 residues. Written as DNA, the CDR3 is TGTGCCAGCAGGGGGGGATCCGCTAATGAAAAACTGTTTTTT. Encoded protein: CASRGGSANEKLFF.

The chain recombines TRBV25-1 with TRBJ1-5; D possibly corresponds to TRBD1 (5 bases). Germline CDR1 is MGHDK and CDR2 is SYGVNS. The CDR3 contains 14 residues. Trimming left V 5 bases short and J 3 bases short, with 11 bases between. CDR3 DNA sequence: TGTGCCAGCAGTCCCCAGGGTACCAATCAGCCCCAGCATTTT. Protein product: CASSPQGTNQPQHF.

The genes are TRBV28 and TRBJ2-2; D might be TRBD2 (5 bases). V lost 8 bases and J lost 6, with 10 bases in between. The CDR3 contains 12 residues. Looked up from germline, CDR1 is MDHEN and CDR2 is SYDVKM. CDR3 region: CASEGSAGELFF. DNA for the CDR3: TGTGCCAGCGAGGGTTCGGCCGGGGAGCTGTTTTTT.

The J gene is TRBJ2-1, the V gene TRBV9; D is unclear. The germline V and J ends were trimmed by 0 bases and 8 bases, with 15 bases remaining between them. The CDR3 sequence is 15 residues long. Per the germline V gene, CDR1 is SGDLS and CDR2 is YYNGEE. The CDR3 reads CASSVVDRSDYEQFF. In DNA, the CDR3 is TGTGCCAGCAGCGTAGTTGATCGTTCGGATTATGAGCAGTTCTTC.

J is TRBJ2-2 and V is TRBV5-1, with D hard to call. Trimming removed 0 bases from V and 0 bases from J, with 9 bases in between. The CDR3 totals 16 residues. Germline V lookup: CDR1 SGHRS, CDR2 YFSETQ. CDR3 protein: CASSLGARSNTGELFF. The CDR3 DNA reads as TGCGCCAGCAGCTTGGGGGCGCGTTCGAACACCGGGGAGCTGTTTTTT.

This clone showed up just a few times. The chain combines TRBV6-4 with TRBJ2-7; 8 bases are shared with TRBD2. Germline V gives CDR1 MRHNA, CDR2 SNTAGT. The CDR3 loop spans 15 amino acids. Losses at the gene ends were 0 bases for V and 6 bases for J; bases not matched to a gene: 7. The CDR3 DNA sequence: TGTGCCAGCAGTGACTCTAGCGGGGTCGAGGGCGAGCAGTACTTC. This translates into CASSDSSGVEGEQYF.

The J gene is TRBJ2-7, the V gene TRBV5-6; possible D gene TRBD2, 6 bases. The CDR3 runs to 15 residues. V gave up 4 bases and J gave up 3 bases, with 17 bases separating them. Germline CDR1 SGHDT, CDR2 YYEEEE. The CDR3 DNA follows: TGTGCCAGCAGCAGGGGAGGTGAGGGGATCTACGAGCAGTACTTC. This encodes CASSRGGEGIYEQYF.